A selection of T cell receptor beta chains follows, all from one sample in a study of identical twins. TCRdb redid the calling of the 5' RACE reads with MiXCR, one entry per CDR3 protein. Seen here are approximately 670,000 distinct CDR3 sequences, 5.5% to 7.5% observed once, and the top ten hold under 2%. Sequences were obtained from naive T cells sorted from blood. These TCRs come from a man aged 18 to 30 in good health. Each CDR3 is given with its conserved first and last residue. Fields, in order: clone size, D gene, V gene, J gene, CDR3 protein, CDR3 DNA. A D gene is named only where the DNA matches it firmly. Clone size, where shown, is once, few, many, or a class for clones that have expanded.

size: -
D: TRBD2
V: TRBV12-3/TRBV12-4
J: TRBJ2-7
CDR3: CASSLESGRATEQYF
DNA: TGTGCCAGCAGCCTAGAGAGCGGGAGGGCAACCGAGCAGTACTTC

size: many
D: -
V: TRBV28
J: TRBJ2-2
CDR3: CADRDPNTGELFF
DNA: TGTGCCGACCGCGACCCGAACACCGGGGAGCTGTTTTTT

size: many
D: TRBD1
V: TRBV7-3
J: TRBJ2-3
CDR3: CASSLRTGGKVDTQYF
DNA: TGTGCCAGCAGCTTAAGAACAGGGGGCAAGGTAGATACGCAGTATTTT

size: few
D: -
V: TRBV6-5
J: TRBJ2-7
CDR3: CASSYSTGSHEQYF
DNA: TGTGCCAGCAGTTACTCAACAGGGTCGCACGAGCAGTACTTC

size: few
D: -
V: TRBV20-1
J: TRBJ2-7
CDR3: CSAKLTYEQYF
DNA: TGCAGTGCGAAGCTCACCTACGAGCAGTACTTC

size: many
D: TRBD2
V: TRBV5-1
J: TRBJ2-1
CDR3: CASSPRLAGDNEQFF
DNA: TGCGCCAGCAGCCCGAGACTAGCGGGCGACAATGAGCAGTTCTTC

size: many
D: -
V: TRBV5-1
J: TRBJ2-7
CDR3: CASSLAEAVSYEQYF
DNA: TGCGCCAGCAGCTTGGCGGAGGCCGTCTCCTACGAGCAGTACTTC

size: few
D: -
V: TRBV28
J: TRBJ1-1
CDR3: CASSLLRVTEAFF
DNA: TGTGCCAGCAGTTTATTGAGGGTCACTGAAGCTTTCTTT

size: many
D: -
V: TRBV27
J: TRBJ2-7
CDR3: CASSGSRPSSYEQYF
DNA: TGTGCCAGCAGTGGGAGCAGGCCTAGCTCCTACGAGCAGTACTTC

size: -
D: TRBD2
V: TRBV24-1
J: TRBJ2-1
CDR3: CATSKSPGLAGGLPYNEQFF
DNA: TGTGCCACCAGTAAGTCACCGGGACTAGCGGGAGGTTTGCCCTACAATGAGCAGTTCTTC

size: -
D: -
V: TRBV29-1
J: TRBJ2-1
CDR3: CSVESGVSSYNEQFF
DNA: TGCAGCGTTGAGAGTGGCGTCAGCTCCTACAATGAGCAGTTCTTC

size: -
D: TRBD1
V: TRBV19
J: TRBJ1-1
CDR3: CASKGQPNTEAFF
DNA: TGTGCCAGTAAGGGACAGCCGAACACTGAAGCTTTCTTT

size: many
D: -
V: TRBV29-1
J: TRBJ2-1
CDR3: CSVGYPSDEQFF
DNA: TGCAGCGTAGGATACCCTAGTGATGAGCAGTTCTTC

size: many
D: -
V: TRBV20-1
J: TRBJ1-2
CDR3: CSAARGDYGYTF
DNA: TGCAGTGCTGCCAGGGGTGACTATGGCTACACCTTC

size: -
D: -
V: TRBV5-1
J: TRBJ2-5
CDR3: CASSLAMGRVGETQYF
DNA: TGCGCCAGCAGCTTGGCCATGGGCAGGGTGGGAGAGACCCAGTACTTC

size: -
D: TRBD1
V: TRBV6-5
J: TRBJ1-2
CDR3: CASSYIDRGTGYTF
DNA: TGTGCCAGCAGTTACATTGACAGGGGGACGGGCTACACCTTC

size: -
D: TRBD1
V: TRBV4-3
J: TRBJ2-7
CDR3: CASNPRSVQGNF
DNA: TGCGCCAGCAACCCAAGATCAGTACAGGGGAACTTC

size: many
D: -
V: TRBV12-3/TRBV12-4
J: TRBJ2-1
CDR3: CASSWTAQEYNEQFF
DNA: TGTGCCAGCAGTTGGACAGCCCAGGAGTACAATGAGCAGTTCTTC

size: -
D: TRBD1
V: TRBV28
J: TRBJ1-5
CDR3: CASRFGQGQPSNQPQHF
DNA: TGTGCCAGCAGATTCGGACAGGGACAACCTAGCAATCAGCCCCAGCATTTT

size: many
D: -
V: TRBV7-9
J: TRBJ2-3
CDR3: CASSISGTSSDTQYF
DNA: TGTGCCAGCAGCATTTCAGGGACTTCATCAGATACGCAGTATTTT

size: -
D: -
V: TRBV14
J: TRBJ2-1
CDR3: CASSQGQKVPYNEQFF
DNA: TGTGCCAGCAGCCAAGGCCAGAAGGTACCGTACAATGAGCAGTTCTTC

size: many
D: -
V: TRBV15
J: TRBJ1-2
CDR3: CATTGTNYGYTF
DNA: TGTGCCACCACGGGAACTAACTATGGCTACACCTTC

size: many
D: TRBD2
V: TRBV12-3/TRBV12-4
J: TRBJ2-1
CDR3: CASSLIAGPYNEQFF
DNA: TGTGCCAGCAGTTTAATAGCGGGCCCTTACAATGAGCAGTTCTTC

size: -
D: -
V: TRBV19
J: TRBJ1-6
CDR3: CASSASGVMNSPLHF
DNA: TGTGCCAGTAGTGCCTCAGGGGTGATGAATTCACCCCTCCACTTT

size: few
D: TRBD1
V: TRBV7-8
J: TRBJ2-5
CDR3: CAKSRDRQETQYF
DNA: TGTGCCAAATCACGGGACAGGCAAGAGACCCAGTACTTC

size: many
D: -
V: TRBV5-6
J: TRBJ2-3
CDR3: CASSDRHTQYF
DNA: TGTGCCAGCAGCGATCGTCATACGCAGTATTTT

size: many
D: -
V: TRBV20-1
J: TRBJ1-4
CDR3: CSARDSGSHQRVKLFF
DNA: TGCAGTGCTAGAGATTCAGGGTCCCACCAACGGGTAAAACTGTTTTTT

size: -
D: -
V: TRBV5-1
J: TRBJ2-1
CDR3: CASSLGPGSHYNEQFF
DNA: TGCGCCAGCAGCTTGGGCCCGGGCTCCCATTACAATGAGCAGTTCTTC

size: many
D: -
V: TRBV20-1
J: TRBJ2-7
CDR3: CSASSGYRPYEQYF
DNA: TGCAGTGCTAGTTCGGGATACAGGCCCTACGAGCAGTACTTC

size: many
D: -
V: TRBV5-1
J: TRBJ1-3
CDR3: CASSPGPLDTIYF
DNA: TGCGCCAGCAGCCCCGGACCCCTGGACACCATATATTTT

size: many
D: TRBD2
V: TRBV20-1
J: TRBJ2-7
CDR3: CSATLAGGLYEQYF
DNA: TGCAGTGCTACCCTAGCGGGAGGCCTATACGAGCAGTACTTC

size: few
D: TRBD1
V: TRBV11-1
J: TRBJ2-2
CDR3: CASSSQIIDRVDPGELFF
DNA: TGTGCCAGCAGCTCCCAAATTATCGACAGGGTAGACCCCGGGGAGCTGTTTTTT

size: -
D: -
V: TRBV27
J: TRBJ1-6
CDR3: CASSLEGGDNSPLHF
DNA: TGTGCCAGCAGTTTAGAGGGGGGCGATAATTCACCCCTCCACTTT

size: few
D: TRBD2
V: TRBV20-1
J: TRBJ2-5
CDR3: CSAPPTRPGTSGQETQYF
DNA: TGCAGTGCCCCACCAACGCGCCCTGGGACTAGCGGACAAGAGACCCAGTACTTC

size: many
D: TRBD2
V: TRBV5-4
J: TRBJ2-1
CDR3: CASSLAGPSGKEFF
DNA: TGTGCCAGCAGCTTGGCCGGTCCTAGCGGGAAGGAGTTCTTC

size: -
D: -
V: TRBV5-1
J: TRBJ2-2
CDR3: CASSWRGTSTGELFF
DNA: TGCGCCAGCAGCTGGAGGGGGACGTCGACCGGGGAGCTGTTTTTT

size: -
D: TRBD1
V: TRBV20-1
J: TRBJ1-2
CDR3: CSANRGTGYSRGYTF
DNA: TGCAGTGCTAATCGGGGGACAGGGTATAGTCGTGGCTACACCTTC

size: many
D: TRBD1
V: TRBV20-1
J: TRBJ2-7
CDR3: CSARGVRDSSYEQYF
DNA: TGCAGTGCTAGAGGCGTTAGGGACAGCTCCTACGAGCAGTACTTC

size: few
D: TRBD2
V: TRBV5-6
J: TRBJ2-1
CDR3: CASTGGSGSYNEQFF
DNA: TGTGCCAGCACCGGGGGTAGCGGGAGTTACAATGAGCAGTTCTTC

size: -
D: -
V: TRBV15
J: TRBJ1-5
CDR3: CATSRDLMGQGNQPQHF
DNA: TGTGCCACCAGCAGAGACCTCATGGGGCAGGGCAATCAGCCCCAGCATTTT

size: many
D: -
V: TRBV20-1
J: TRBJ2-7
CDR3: CSASQGTGEQYF
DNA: TGCAGTGCTAGCCAAGGGACTGGGGAGCAGTACTTC

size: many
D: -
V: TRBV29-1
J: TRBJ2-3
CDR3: CSVVDYTQYF
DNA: TGCAGCGTTGTGGACTATACGCAGTATTTT